These 13 T cell receptor beta chains share one sample of origin, sequenced in a study of blood T cell repertoires in COVID-19. Method: immunoSEQ multiplex PCR; TCRdb's copy keeps in-frame clones and lacks some. This sample has 90,000 to 130,000 clones, with roughly 86% found just once. Sequencing used peripheral blood. The source is a man aged 35-49 years with acute or convalescent COVID-19.

This chain links TRBV6-5 with TRBJ1-1, with unresolved D. Germline lookup yields CDR1 MNHEY and CDR2 SVGAGI. The length of the CDR3 is 14 residues. The V and J ends lost 0 bases and 1 base respectively, with 6 bases between them. The CDR3 sequence: CASSYSRQNTEAFF. As DNA, the CDR3 is TGTGCCAGCAGTTACTCAAGACAGAACACTGAAGCTTTCTTT.

The chain combines TRBV7-9 with TRBJ1-1, with D possibly being TRBD1 (5 bases). Germline V gene lookup returns CDR1 SEHNR and CDR2 FQNEAQ (reference sequence). The CDR3 has 11 residues. Between the trimmed V and J ends, which lost 6 bases and 7 bases, there was a span of 9 bases. CDR3 protein: CASRGDSEAFF. The CDR3 nucleotides are TGTGCCAGCAGAGGTGACAGTGAAGCTTTCTTT.

V usage is TRBV30 and J usage is TRBJ1-4; 8 bases match TRBD1. Germline V gene sequence: CDR1 GTSNPN, CDR2 SVGIG (reference sequence). The CDR3 consists of 15 residues. The V segment lost 5 bases and the J segment 10 bases; nucleotides outside the gene matches: 15. The CDR3 protein is CAWGISGGSFRKLFF. CDR3 nucleotides: TGTGCCTGGGGTATATCAGGGGGCTCTTTTCGAAAACTGTTTTTT. Together with reference TRBV30 and TRBJ1-4, the CDR3 gives the full variable domain: SQTIHQWPATLVQPVGSPLSLECTVEGTSNPNLYWYRQAAGRGLQLLFYSVGIGQISSEVPQNLSASRPQDRQFILSSKKLLLSDSGFYLCAWGISGGSFRKLFFGSGTQLSVL.

V usage is TRBV6-6 and J usage is TRBJ1-1, with TRBD1 identical over 7 bases. Germline V lookup: CDR1 MNHNY, CDR2 SVGAGI (reference sequence). The CDR3 is made up of 14 amino acids. V lost 2 bases to trimming and J lost 4 bases; unmatched junction nucleotides: 4. The DNA of the CDR3 is TGTGCCAGCAGTTACGGACAGGCGGGCACTGAAGCTTTCTTT. This translates into CASSYGQAGTEAFF.

V and J are TRBV20-1 and TRBJ1-5; 7 nucleotides line up with TRBD1. The junction had 5 bases not matched to a gene; V was cut back by 3 bases and J by 3 bases. Germline lookup yields CDR1 DFQATT and CDR2 SNEGSKA (reference sequence). The CDR3 loop spans 14 amino acids. CDR3 amino acids: CSASRGLDNQPQHF. The CDR3 bases are TGCAGTGCTAGTAGGGGGCTCGACAATCAGCCCCAGCATTTT.

The chain joins TRBV29-1 to TRBJ1-3, with D possibly TRBD1 on 5 matching bases. Germline CDR1 reads SQVTM; CDR2 reads ANQGSEA. The CDR3 covers 13 residues. The CDR3 sequence: CTRRGLSGNTIYF. The CDR3, as DNA: TGCACGAGGCGGGGACTCTCTGGAAACACCATATATTTT.

The chain has TRBV3-1 (or the pseudogene TRBV3-2) and TRBJ1-1, with D hard to call. CDR1 and CDR2 from the germline V gene are LGHDT and YNNKEL (reference sequence). V was cut by 1 base and J by 4 bases, with 7 bases left in between. The CDR3 length is 13 residues. DNA for the CDR3: TGTGCCAGCAGCCAAGGGAGTGGCACTGAAGCTTTCTTT. Protein product: CASSQGSGTEAFF.

The rearrangement links TRBV9 to TRBJ1-2; D might be TRBD1 (6 bases). V lost 2 bases and J lost 6, with 14 bases in between. The CDR3 is 14 amino acids. Per germline, CDR1 SGDLS and CDR2 YYNGEE. The CDR3 bases are TGTGCCAGCAGCGTTGACAGGTCTCTGGATGGCTACACCTTC. As protein: CASSVDRSLDGYTF.

The chain has TRBV3-1 (or the pseudogene TRBV3-2) and TRBJ2-1, with TRBD2 identical over 10 bases. CDR1 is LGHDT and CDR2 is YNNKEL in the germline V gene (reference sequence). J gave up 8 bases and V 4 bases, and 8 bases lay outside the gene matches. The CDR3 spans 15 residues. The CDR3 DNA is TGTGCCAGCAGCCGGCTAGCGGGAGAGGGGTATGAGCAGTTCTTC. It codes for CASSRLAGEGYEQFF.

This chain connects TRBV3-1 (or the pseudogene TRBV3-2) to TRBJ1-4; D gene unclear. The ends were cut back, 2 bases at V and 5 bases at J, with 6 bases in the middle. Germline CDR1 LGHDT, CDR2 YNNKEL (reference sequence). The CDR3 totals 13 residues. Here the CDR3 reads CASSQYFNEKLFF. CDR3 coding DNA: TGTGCCAGCAGCCAATACTTCAATGAAAAACTGTTTTTT.

The rearrangement joins TRBV5-4 to TRBJ2-1; maybe TRBD2 (6 bases). CDR3 size: 17 residues. Germline V lookup: CDR1 SGHNT, CDR2 YYREEE (reference sequence). V dropped 2 bases and J dropped 1 base, with 16 bases sitting between them. The CDR3 loop reads CASSFPPGDLSYNEQFF. The CDR3 nucleotides read TGTGCCAGCAGCTTTCCACCGGGGGACCTTTCCTACAATGAGCAGTTCTTC.

V gene TRBV5-4 combines with J gene TRBJ1-1; no firm D call. The CDR3 loop spans 14 amino acids. CDR1 is SGHNT, CDR2 YYREEE, per germline (reference sequence). The V end lost 4 bases, the J end lost 3 bases, and 13 bases lay between the germline ends. CDR3 coding DNA: TGTGCCAGCAGCCCTGCGTGGGGAGACACTGAAGCTTTCTTT. It encodes CASSPAWGDTEAFF.

The chain employs TRBV27 and TRBJ1-4, with a possible D match to TRBD1 (5 bases). Between the trimmed V and J ends, which lost 4 bases and 5 bases, there was a span of 20 bases. Per germline, CDR1 MNHEY and CDR2 SMNVEV (reference sequence). The CDR3 totals 17 residues. CDR3 sequence reads: CASSSRTIPGENEKLFF. CDR3 sequence (DNA): TGTGCCAGCAGTTCTAGGACAATCCCGGGGGAAAATGAAAAACTGTTTTTT.